This entry lists 15 T cell receptor beta chains sequenced from one sample in a study of cytomegalovirus exposure and HLA in healthy donors. 60 Vbeta and 13 Jbeta primers were used in PCR. Clones were read by immunoSEQ multiplex PCR, and TCRdb kept only the in-frame ones, dropping some. The sample records over 150,000 clones, roughly nine tenths being singletons. Sequencing used PBMCs. The source of these receptors is a woman aged 25 to 45 in good health and CMV-seronegative.

V and J are TRBV29-1 and TRBJ2-7, with D possibly matching TRBD1 (5 bases). Deletions cut 1 base from V and 3 bases from J, with 7 bases between. The CDR3 sequence is 12 residues long. Germline lookup yields CDR1 SQVTM and CDR2 ANQGSEA. CDR3: CSVEGQGYEQYF. The CDR3 nucleotides read TGCAGCGTTGAAGGGCAGGGCTACGAGCAGTACTTC.

This rearrangement joins TRBV28 to TRBJ1-4, with 11 bases identical to TRBD1. CDR1 MDHEN and CDR2 SYDVKM come from the germline V gene. Trimming at V came to 7 bases and at J to 8 bases, leaving 15 bases not matched to a gene. The CDR3 extends over 17 amino acids. The CDR3 DNA follows: TGTGCCAGCACCTCCCTGTTATCCGGGACAGGGGGAGAAAAACTGTTTTTT. It specifies CASTSLLSGTGGEKLFF.

The genes are TRBV5-1 and TRBJ2-7; D is unclear. Per the germline V gene, CDR1 is SGHRS and CDR2 is YFSETQ. This CDR3 comprises 14 residues. The V end was cut by 0 bases, the J end by 1 base, with 8 bases between. CDR3: CASSLGVLSYEQYF. The CDR3 DNA reads TGCGCCAGCAGCTTGGGTGTGCTATCCTACGAGCAGTACTTC. The whole variable domain, remainder taken from reference TRBV5-1 and TRBJ2-7, is KAGVTQTPRYLIKTRGQQVTLSCSPISGHRSVSWYQQTPGQGLQFLFEYFSETQRNKGNFPGRFSGRQFSNSRSEMNVSTLELGDSALYLCASSLGVLSYEQYFGPGTRLTVT.

Regarding this clone: Other DNA sequences within the sample encode an identical CDR3. The chain carries TRBV19 and TRBJ2-7, with TRBD2 as a possible D gene (6 bases). V was pared by 3 bases and J by 3 bases, with 9 bases between. Germline V CDR1 and CDR2: LNHDA, SQIVND (reference sequence). This CDR3 is 13 amino acids long. The CDR3 DNA reads as TGTGCCAGTAGTATTAGGCGGGGCTACGAGCAGTACTTC. It is translated as CASSIRRGYEQYF. The entire variable domain, with the rest obtained from reference TRBV19 and TRBJ2-7, is as follows: DGGITQSPKYLFRKEGQNVTLSCEQNLNHDAMYWYRQDPGQGLRLIYYSQIVNDFQKGDIAEGYSVSREKKESFPLTVTSAQKNPTAFYLCASSIRRGYEQYFGPGTRLTVT.

J is TRBJ2-5 and V is TRBV7-2, with TRBD2 matching 10 bases. This CDR3 comprises 15 residues. The germline V gene encodes CDR1 SGHTA and CDR2 FQGNSA. With 2 bases clipped from V and 2 bases from J, the junction kept 2 bases outside the gene matches. The CDR3 protein is CASSLLAGVQETQYF. For the CDR3, the DNA is TGTGCCAGCAGCTTACTAGCGGGGGTTCAAGAGACCCAGTACTTC.

In its sample, this clone was seen once. The chain has TRBV5-1 and TRBJ2-7; 9 bases line up with TRBD1. Germline CDR1 SGHRS, CDR2 YFSETQ. The CDR3 runs to 16 residues. The J segment lost 0 bases and the V segment lost 4 bases, leaving 8 bases of the junction unmatched. Here the CDR3 DNA reads TGCGCCAGCAGCACCTGGACAGGGGTTAGCTCCTACGAGCAGTACTTC. Its translation is CASSTWTGVSSYEQYF.

In this sample, this clone turned up once. The rearrangement uses TRBV9 and TRBJ1-1; a weak D match, TRBD1 (5 bases). The V gene lost 4 bases and the J gene lost 6 bases, with 13 bases spanning the gap. Germline V CDR1 and CDR2: SGDLS, YYNGEE. CDR3 size: 13 residues. CDR3 residues: CASSLSMGPEAFF. The CDR3 nucleotides are TGTGCCAGCAGCCTCAGTATGGGGCCTGAAGCTTTCTTT.

The chain recombines TRBV7-7 with TRBJ2-5, with D possibly being TRBD1 (6 bases). CDR3 length: 15 residues. Germline CDR1 is SSHAT and CDR2 is FNYEAQ (reference sequence). Trimming left V 3 bases short and J 0 bases short, with 11 bases between. CDR3: CASSFGQLYQETQYF. CDR3 DNA sequence: TGTGCCAGCAGCTTCGGACAGCTGTACCAAGAGACCCAGTACTTC.

The chain carries TRBV5-1 and TRBJ2-7, with TRBD2 identical over 10 bases. With V trimmed by 2 bases and J by 2 bases, 4 bases remained unmatched. The germline V gene encodes CDR1 SGHRS and CDR2 YFSETQ. The CDR3 has 15 amino acids. The CDR3 nucleotides are TGCGCCAGCAGCTTTCCAGCGGGGGGGACCTACGAGCAGTACTTC. Residues: CASSFPAGGTYEQYF.

This clone was detected once. The chain employs TRBV21-1 and TRBJ1-4. TRBV21-1 is described as a pseudogene. CDR3 length: 16 residues. Written as DNA, the CDR3 is TGTGCCAGCAGCAAAGTTCAGGAGCGGACTAATGAAAAACTGTTTTTT. Protein sequence: CASSKVQERTNEKLFF.

The rearrangement joins TRBV30 to TRBJ1-2; D is uncertain. The germline V and J ends were trimmed by 0 bases and 4 bases, with 15 bases remaining between them. The length of the CDR3 is 15 residues. Germline V gene data show CDR1 as GTSNPN and CDR2 as SVGIG (reference sequence). The CDR3 protein is CAWSVRPRPLYGYTF. The CDR3 DNA follows: TGTGCCTGGAGTGTACGGCCTAGGCCCCTCTATGGCTACACCTTC.

The V gene is TRBV7-9, the J gene TRBJ1-4; unclear D gene. V lost 3 bases and J lost 3, with 11 bases in between. Germline CDR1 and CDR2: SEHNR and FQNEAQ (reference sequence). This CDR3 spans 15 amino acids. CDR3 loop: CASSFFSGSNEKLFF. The CDR3 region has the DNA TGTGCCAGCAGCTTTTTTTCGGGGTCTAATGAAAAACTGTTTTTT.

The rearrangement joins TRBV27 to TRBJ2-3; 7 positions match TRBD2. Germline trimming cut 5 bases from V and 4 bases from J; bases unmatched to any gene: 9. The length of the CDR3 is 15 residues. Germline CDR1 reads MNHEY; CDR2 reads SMNVEV (reference sequence). The CDR3, as DNA: TGTGCCAGCAGTCACCCTCGCCGGGGGGCAGATACGCAGTATTTT. It yields the protein CASSHPRRGADTQYF.

The chain recombines TRBV9 with TRBJ2-5, with D perhaps TRBD2 (6 bases). The CDR3 is made up of 14 amino acids. V shed 1 base and J shed 7 bases, with 14 bases lying between them. The germline V gene encodes CDR1 SGDLS and CDR2 YYNGEE. The CDR3 here is CASSVIDGAGTQYF. The DNA of the CDR3 is TGTGCCAGCAGCGTAATCGACGGAGCGGGGACCCAGTACTTC.

The rearrangement joins TRBV9 to TRBJ2-7, with D maybe TRBD2 (7 bases). V was pared by 2 bases and J by 5 bases, with 20 bases between. In germline, CDR1 is SGDLS, CDR2 YYNGEE. This CDR3 has 16 residues. Here the CDR3 reads CASSVGGARLGHEQYF. CDR3 nucleotide sequence: TGTGCCAGCAGCGTGGGGGGGGCCCGTTTAGGTCACGAGCAGTACTTC.